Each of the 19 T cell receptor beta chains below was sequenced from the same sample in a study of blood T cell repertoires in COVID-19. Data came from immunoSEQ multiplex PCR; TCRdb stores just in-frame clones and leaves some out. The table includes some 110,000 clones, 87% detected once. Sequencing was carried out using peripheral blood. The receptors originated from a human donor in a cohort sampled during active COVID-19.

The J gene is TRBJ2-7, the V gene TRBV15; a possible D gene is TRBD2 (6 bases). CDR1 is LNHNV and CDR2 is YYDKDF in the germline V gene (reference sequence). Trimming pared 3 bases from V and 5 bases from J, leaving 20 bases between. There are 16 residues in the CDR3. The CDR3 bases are TGTGCCACCAGCAGGGGGGGTACGTTAGGTATCCACGAGCAGTACTTC. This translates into CATSRGGTLGIHEQYF.

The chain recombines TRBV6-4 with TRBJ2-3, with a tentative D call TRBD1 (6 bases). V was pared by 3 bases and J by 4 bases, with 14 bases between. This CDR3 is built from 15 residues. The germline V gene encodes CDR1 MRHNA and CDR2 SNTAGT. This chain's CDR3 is CASSEGSRGPDTQYF. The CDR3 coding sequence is TGTGCCAGCAGTGAAGGCAGCAGGGGACCAGATACGCAGTATTTT.

This CDR3 is CASSISATSGGNTGELFF. The CDR3 DNA reads as TGTGCCAGCAGCATAAGCGCCACTAGCGGGGGGAACACCGGGGAGCTGTTTTTT. The J gene is TRBJ2-2, the V gene TRBV7-3, with TRBD2 identical over 11 bases. Per germline, CDR1 SGHTA and CDR2 FQGTGA. V lost 5 bases to trimming and J lost 1 base; unmatched junction nucleotides: 9. There are 18 residues in the CDR3.

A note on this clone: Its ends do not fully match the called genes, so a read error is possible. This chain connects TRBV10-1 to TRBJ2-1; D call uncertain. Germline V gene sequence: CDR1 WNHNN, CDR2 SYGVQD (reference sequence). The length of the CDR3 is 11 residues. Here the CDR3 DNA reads TGCGCCAGCAGCGAGTATCAGGAGCAGTTCTTC. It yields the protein CASSEYQEQFF.

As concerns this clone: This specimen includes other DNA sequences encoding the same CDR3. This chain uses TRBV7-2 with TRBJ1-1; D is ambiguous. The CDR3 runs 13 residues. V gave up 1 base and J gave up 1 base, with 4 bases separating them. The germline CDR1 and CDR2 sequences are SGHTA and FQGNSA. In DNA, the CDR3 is TGTGCCAGCAGCTTAGGGCAGAACACTGAAGCTTTCTTT. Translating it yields CASSLGQNTEAFF.

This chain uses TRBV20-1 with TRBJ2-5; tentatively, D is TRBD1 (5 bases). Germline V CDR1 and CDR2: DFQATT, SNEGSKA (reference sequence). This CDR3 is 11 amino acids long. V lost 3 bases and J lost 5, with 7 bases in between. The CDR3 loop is CSASQGETQYF. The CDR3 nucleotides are TGCAGTGCTAGTCAGGGTGAGACCCAGTACTTC.

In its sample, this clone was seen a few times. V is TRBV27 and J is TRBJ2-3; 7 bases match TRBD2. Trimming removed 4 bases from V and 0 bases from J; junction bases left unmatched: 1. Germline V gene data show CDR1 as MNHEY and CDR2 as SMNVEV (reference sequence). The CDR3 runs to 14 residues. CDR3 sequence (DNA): TGTGCCAGCAGTTGGCGGGGGAGCACAGATACGCAGTATTTT. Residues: CASSWRGSTDTQYF.

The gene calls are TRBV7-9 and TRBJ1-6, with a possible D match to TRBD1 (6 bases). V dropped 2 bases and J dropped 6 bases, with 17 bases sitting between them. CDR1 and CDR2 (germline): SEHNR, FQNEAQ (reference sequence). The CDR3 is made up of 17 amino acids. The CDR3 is CASSLYWGQQANSPLHF. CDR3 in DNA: TGTGCCAGCAGCTTATACTGGGGGCAACAAGCTAATTCACCCCTCCACTTT.

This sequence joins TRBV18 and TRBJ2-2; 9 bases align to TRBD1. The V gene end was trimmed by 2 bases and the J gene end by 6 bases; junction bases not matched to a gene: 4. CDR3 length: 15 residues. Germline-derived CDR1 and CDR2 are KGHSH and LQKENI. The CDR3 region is CASSPGTGLAGELFF. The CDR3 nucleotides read TGTGCCAGCTCACCAGGGACAGGGTTGGCCGGGGAGCTGTTTTTT.

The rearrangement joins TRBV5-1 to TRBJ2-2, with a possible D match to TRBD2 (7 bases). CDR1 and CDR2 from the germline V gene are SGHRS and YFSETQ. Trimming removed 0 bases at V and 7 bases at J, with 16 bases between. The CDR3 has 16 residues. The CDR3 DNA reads TGCGCCAGCAGCTTGGTTGTCGGGGGGCGGAACGGGGAGCTGTTTTTT. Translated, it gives CASSLVVGGRNGELFF.

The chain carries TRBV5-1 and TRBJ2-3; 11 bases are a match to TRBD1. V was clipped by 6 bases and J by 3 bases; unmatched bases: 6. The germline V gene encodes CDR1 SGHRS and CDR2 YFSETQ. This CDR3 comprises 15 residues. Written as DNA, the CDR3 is TGCGCCAGCAAAGGGACAGGGGGACTAACAGATACGCAGTATTTT. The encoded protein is CASKGTGGLTDTQYF.

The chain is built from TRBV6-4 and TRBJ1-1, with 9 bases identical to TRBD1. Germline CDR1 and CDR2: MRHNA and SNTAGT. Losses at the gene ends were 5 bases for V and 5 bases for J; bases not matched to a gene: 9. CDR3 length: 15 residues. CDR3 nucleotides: TGTGCCAGCAGTTACACAGGGGGCGGGCGGACTGAAGCTTTCTTT. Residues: CASSYTGGGRTEAFF.

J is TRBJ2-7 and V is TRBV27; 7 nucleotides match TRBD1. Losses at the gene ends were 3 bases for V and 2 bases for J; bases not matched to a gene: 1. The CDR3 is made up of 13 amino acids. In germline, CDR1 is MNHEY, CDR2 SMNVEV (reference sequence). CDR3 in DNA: TGTGCCAGCAGTTTGACAGGGACCTACGAGCAGTACTTC. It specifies CASSLTGTYEQYF.

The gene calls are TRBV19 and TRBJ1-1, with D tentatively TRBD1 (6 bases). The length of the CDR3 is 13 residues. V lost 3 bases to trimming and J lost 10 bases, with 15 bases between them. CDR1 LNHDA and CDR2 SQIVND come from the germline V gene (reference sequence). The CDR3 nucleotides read TGTGCCAGTAGTATCGGACAGTCCCTCGGAGCTTTCTTT. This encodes CASSIGQSLGAFF.

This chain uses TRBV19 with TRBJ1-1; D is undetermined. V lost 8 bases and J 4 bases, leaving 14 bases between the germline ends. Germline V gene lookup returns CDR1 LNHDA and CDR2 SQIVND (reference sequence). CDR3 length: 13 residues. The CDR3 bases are TGTGCCAGTCTAGGGTCCGCGGGCACTGAAGCTTTCTTT. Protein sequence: CASLGSAGTEAFF. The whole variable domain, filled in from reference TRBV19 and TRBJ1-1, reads DGGITQSPKYLFRKEGQNVTLSCEQNLNHDAMYWYRQDPGQGLRLIYYSQIVNDFQKGDIAEGYSVSREKKESFPLTVTSAQKNPTAFYLCASLGSAGTEAFFGQGTRLTVV.

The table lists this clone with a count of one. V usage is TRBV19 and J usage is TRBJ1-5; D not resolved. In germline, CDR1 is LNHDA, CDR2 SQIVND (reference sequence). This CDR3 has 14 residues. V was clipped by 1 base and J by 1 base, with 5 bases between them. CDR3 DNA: TGTGCCAGTAGTATAGGAGTAAGCAATCAGCCCCAGCATTTT. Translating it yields CASSIGVSNQPQHF.

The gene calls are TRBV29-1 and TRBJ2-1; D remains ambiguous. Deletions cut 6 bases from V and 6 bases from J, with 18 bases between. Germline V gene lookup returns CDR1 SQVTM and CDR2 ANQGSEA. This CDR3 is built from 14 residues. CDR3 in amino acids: CSVAWASFVNEQFF. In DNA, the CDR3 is TGCAGCGTCGCGTGGGCCAGCTTCGTCAATGAGCAGTTCTTC.

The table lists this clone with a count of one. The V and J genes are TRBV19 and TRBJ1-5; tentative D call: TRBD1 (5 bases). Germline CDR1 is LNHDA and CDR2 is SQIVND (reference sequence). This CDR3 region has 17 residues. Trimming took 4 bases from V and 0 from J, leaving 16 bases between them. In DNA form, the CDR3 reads TGTGCCAGTAGTACTAGGGGAGGGATCATTAGCAATCAGCCCCAGCATTTT. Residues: CASSTRGGIISNQPQHF.

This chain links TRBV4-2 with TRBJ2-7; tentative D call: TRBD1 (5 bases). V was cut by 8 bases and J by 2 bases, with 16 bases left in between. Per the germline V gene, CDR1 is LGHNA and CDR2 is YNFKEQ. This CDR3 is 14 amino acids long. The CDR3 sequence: CASGSRVPTYEQYF. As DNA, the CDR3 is TGTGCCAGCGGGTCCAGGGTGCCAACCTACGAGCAGTACTTC.